The 14 T cell receptor beta chains below were found in one sample sequenced in a study of blood T cell repertoires in COVID-19. The data were produced by immunoSEQ multiplex PCR, yet TCRdb's version contains in-frame clones alone and is incomplete. The data contain a few hundred thousand clones, 70% to 90% of them singletons. Sequencing was carried out using PBMCs or T cells enriched from blood (not recorded which). These receptor sequences come from a woman between 45 and 65 years old in a cohort exposed to, infected with or recovered from COVID-19 (not recorded which).

The chain is built from TRBV13 and TRBJ2-3; D possibly corresponds to TRBD2 (6 bases). Germline values: CDR1 PRHDT, CDR2 FYEKMQ (reference sequence). The CDR3 is made up of 14 amino acids. With 5 bases removed from V and 9 bases from J, the gap between germline ends came to 18 bases. In DNA form, the CDR3 reads TGTGCCAGCAGCCTTACGGGAGCTGGAGGCACGCAGTATTTT. This gives the protein CASSLTGAGGTQYF.

The chain uses TRBV11-2 and TRBJ1-6; 9 positions match TRBD1. CDR1 is SGHAT and CDR2 is FQNNGV in the germline V gene. After removal of 5 bases from V and 3 bases from J, the junction contained 11 bases not matched to a gene. CDR3 length: 18 residues. This CDR3 is CASSPVAGQGLYNSPLHF. CDR3 nucleotide sequence: TGTGCCAGCAGCCCAGTAGCGGGACAGGGACTCTATAATTCACCCCTCCACTTT.

The DNA for the CDR3 is TGTGCCAGCAGTGAACAGGGGTGGAACACTGAAGCTTTCTTT. Translated: CASSEQGWNTEAFF. The V call is TRBV6-1, the J call TRBJ1-1, with TRBD1 as a possible D gene (6 bases). The length of the CDR3 is 14 residues. Deletions cut 2 bases from V and 1 base from J, with 8 bases between. The germline V gene encodes CDR1 MNHNS and CDR2 SASEGT.

J is TRBJ1-1 and V is TRBV18; D is unclear. Germline V gene sequence: CDR1 KGHSH, CDR2 LQKENI. The CDR3 length is 14 residues. Trimming took 6 bases from V and 6 from J, leaving 17 bases between them. The CDR3 here is CASSPTAAGAEAFF. The CDR3 DNA is TGTGCCAGCTCCCCTACAGCGGCGGGTGCTGAAGCTTTCTTT.

This clone came up a few times. V gene TRBV2 combines with J gene TRBJ1-2, with 7 bases that match TRBD1. Germline CDR1 SNHLY, CDR2 FYNNEI. The CDR3 is made up of 15 amino acids. J was trimmed by 7 bases and V by 6 bases; bases with no gene match: 14. The CDR3 loop is CASRTAGGPSAGYTF. CDR3 sequence (DNA): TGTGCCAGCAGGACCGCAGGGGGGCCGTCGGCTGGCTACACCTTC.

CDR3 residues: CASSESPASGGQETQYF. Written as DNA, the CDR3 is TGCGCCAGCAGTGAGTCCCCCGCTAGCGGGGGCCAAGAGACCCAGTACTTC. This chain links TRBV10-1 with TRBJ2-5, with 10 bases matching TRBD2. Germline V gene data show CDR1 as WNHNN and CDR2 as SYGVQD (reference sequence). The length of the CDR3 is 17 residues. V shed 0 bases, J shed 1 base, and the junction held 5 bases outside the gene matches.

The genes are TRBV19 and TRBJ1-5, with a tentative D call TRBD1 (5 bases). The germline V gene encodes CDR1 LNHDA and CDR2 SQIVND (reference sequence). Trimming stripped 7 bases from V and 5 bases from J, with 9 bases between. The CDR3 extends over 12 amino acids. DNA for the CDR3: TGTGCCAGTACAACAGGTCATCAGCCCCAGCATTTT. Its translation is CASTTGHQPQHF.

The chain links TRBV30 to TRBJ2-5; 13 bases agree with TRBD2. The CDR3 is 13 amino acids. Trimming cost V 2 bases and J 10 bases; bases outside gene matches: 4. Germline V lookup: CDR1 GTSNPN, CDR2 SVGIG (reference sequence). The CDR3 coding sequence is TGTGCCTGGAGTTCGGGACTAGCGGGGTTCCAGTACTTC. Its translation is CAWSSGLAGFQYF.

This rearrangement joins TRBV28 to TRBJ1-2; a weak D match, TRBD1 (6 bases). The V end was cut by 6 bases, the J end by 5 bases, with 10 bases between. The CDR3 extends over 12 amino acids. Germline loops: CDR1 MDHEN, CDR2 SYDVKM. This chain's CDR3 is CASRDSLYGYTF. The CDR3 bases are TGTGCCAGCAGGGACAGTCTTTATGGCTACACCTTC.

The chain employs TRBV10-1 and TRBJ1-4; no reliable D call. The CDR3 sequence is 14 residues long. Germline CDR1 and CDR2: WNHNN and SYGVQD (reference sequence). Trimming left V 5 bases short and J 8 bases short, with 15 bases between. CDR3 region: CASSPGGAEEKLFF. CDR3 sequence (DNA): TGCGCCAGCAGTCCGGGAGGCGCCGAAGAAAAACTGTTTTTT.

Of note for this clone: The germline gene is not matched at one end of the junction; a read error may be the cause. V is TRBV5-1 and J is TRBJ1-1; D remains ambiguous. The CDR3 is 15 amino acids. Germline assignment: CDR1 SGHRS and CDR2 YFSETQ. CDR3 nucleotide sequence: TGCGCCAGCACCTTGGGGTCCTCGGGGAGCACTGAAGCTTTCTTT. Translation: CASTLGSSGSTEAFF. The full variable domain, with the rest looked up from reference TRBV5-1 and TRBJ1-1, is KAGVTQTPRYLIKTRGQQVTLSCSPISGHRSVSWYQQTPGQGLQFLFEYFSETQRNKGNFPGRFSGRQFSNSRSEMNVSTLELGDSALYLCASTLGSSGSTEAFFGQGTRLTVV.

CDR3 DNA sequence: TGTGCCAGCAGAGGACAGGTCTCTGGCTACACCTTC. This sequence encodes CASRGQVSGYTF. V usage is TRBV12-3 or TRBV12-4 and J usage is TRBJ1-2; 7 bases line up with TRBD1. This CDR3 region has 12 residues. V lost 6 bases and J lost 7; bases outside the gene matches: 5.

The chain employs TRBV7-9 and TRBJ1-6, with TRBD1 as a possible D gene (6 bases). The germline gives CDR1 SEHNR, CDR2 FQNEAQ (reference sequence). The CDR3 totals 18 residues. The germline V and J ends were trimmed by 0 bases and 0 bases, with 12 bases remaining between them. CDR3: CASSLAGASSSYNSPLHF. DNA for the CDR3: TGTGCCAGCAGCTTAGCGGGGGCGTCGAGCTCCTATAATTCACCCCTCCACTTT.

The chain recombines TRBV3-1 (or the pseudogene TRBV3-2) with TRBJ2-5; 7 nucleotides agree with TRBD2. J was trimmed by 4 bases and V by 3 bases; bases with no gene match: 2. CDR1 is LGHDT, CDR2 YNNKEL, per germline (reference sequence). The CDR3 is 13 amino acids. DNA of the CDR3: TGTGCCAGCAGCCAGCGCGGGGGAGAGACCCAGTACTTC. Translating gives CASSQRGGETQYF.